The 2 T cell receptor beta chains reported below all come from one sample, sequenced in a study of cytomegalovirus exposure and HLA in healthy donors. PCR was performed using 60 Vbeta and 13 Jbeta primers. The assay was immunoSEQ multiplex PCR, and TCRdb's table has in-frame clones only and misses some. The data hold 200,000 or so clones, with 84% observed a single time. Source material: PBMCs. These TCRs come from a boy younger than 18 in good health and CMV-seronegative.

The rearrangement joins TRBV11-2 to TRBJ2-1, with 8 bases fitting TRBD2. The CDR3 runs 16 residues. Germline V CDR1 and CDR2: SGHAT, FQNNGV. The ends lost 5 bases at V and 4 bases at J; junction bases unmatched: 10. CDR3 amino acids: CASSPPAGADYNEQFF. The CDR3 region has the DNA TGTGCCAGCAGCCCCCCAGCGGGGGCCGATTACAATGAGCAGTTCTTC.

In its sample, this clone was seen once. This sequence joins TRBV27 and TRBJ2-5, with 8 bases lining up with TRBD2. The DNA end is more similar to TRBJ2-7, so the J call may be wrong. This CDR3 is built from 13 residues. CDR1 MNHEY and CDR2 SMNVEV come from the germline V gene (reference sequence). The DNA of the CDR3 is TGTGCCAGCAGTAGCGGGAGCTCCTACGAGCAGTACTTC. This encodes CASSSGSSYEQYF.